This T cell receptor (beta chain) originates from a study of T cell repertoires in cytomegalovirus infection. Across the whole study: Public TCR beta signatures provided an indication of both CMV infection and a matching HLA type.

V lost 3 bases, J lost 8 bases, and 7 bases stayed unmatched. The CDR3 spans 15 residues. Germline CDR1 SGDLS, CDR2 YYNGEE. Findings of the study overall: Cumulative public TCR beta family frequency identified CMV carriers with the relevant HLA.

With regard to this clonotype: The target antigen is unknown.

TCRdb used MiXCR to reprocess the reads, holding one entry per CDR3 protein. The sample holds roughly 500,000 distinct CDR3 sequences, approximately 15% seen once. The sequence was obtained from a human donor in good health (CMV status not recorded). Some clones in this sample may be carry-over from other donors' samples. This chain uses TRBV9 with TRBJ2-2, with 10 bases fitting TRBD2. Material for sequencing was CD8+ T cells from PBMCs. DNA of the CDR3: TGTGCCAGCAGCGCGGGGACTAGCGATTTAGGGGAGCTGTTTTTT. Amino acid sequence: CASSAGTSDLGELFF.